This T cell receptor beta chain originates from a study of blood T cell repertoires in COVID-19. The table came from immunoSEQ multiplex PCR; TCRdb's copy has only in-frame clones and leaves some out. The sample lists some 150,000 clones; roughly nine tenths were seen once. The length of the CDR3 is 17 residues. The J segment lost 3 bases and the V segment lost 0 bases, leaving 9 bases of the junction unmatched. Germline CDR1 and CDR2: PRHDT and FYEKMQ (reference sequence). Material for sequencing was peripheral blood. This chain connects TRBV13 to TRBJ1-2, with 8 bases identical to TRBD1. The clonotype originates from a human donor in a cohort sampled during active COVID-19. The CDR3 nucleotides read TGTGCCAGCAGCTTAGGCAACCGGGACAGGAGCGACTATGGCTACACCTTC. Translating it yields CASSLGNRDRSDYGYTF.